Listed here are 27 T cell receptor beta chains from one sample, sequenced in a study of T cell repertoires in cytomegalovirus infection. MiXCR, run by TCRdb on the reads, gives a single entry per CDR3 protein. Of hundreds of thousands of distinct CDR3 sequences in the sample, approximately 24% are singletons; the top ten hold roughly 8%. The sequenced sample was CD8+ T cells from PBMCs. The receptor source for this set is a human donor in good health (CMV status not recorded). Some clones in this sample may be carry-over from other donors' samples.

V is TRBV29-1 and J is TRBJ2-1; D is ambiguous. CDR3 length: 13 residues. Germline CDR1 reads SQVTM; CDR2 reads ANQGSEA. V was cut by 6 bases and J by 4 bases, with 13 bases left in between. This CDR3 is CSVAGPLYNEQFF. As DNA, the CDR3 is TGCAGCGTGGCTGGACCACTATACAATGAGCAGTTCTTC.

This clonotype showed up just once. This chain connects TRBV20-1 to TRBJ2-7; 9 nucleotides match TRBD1. Germline V gene lookup returns CDR1 DFQATT and CDR2 SNEGSKA (reference sequence). The CDR3 runs 13 residues. The V and J ends lost 5 bases and 6 bases, in that order; junction bases with no gene match: 8. The CDR3 is CSASIGQGFEQYF. The CDR3 DNA is TGCAGTGCTTCTATAGGACAGGGGTTCGAGCAGTACTTC.

This clonotype has a handful of counts. V is TRBV14 and J is TRBJ2-3, with 7 bases fitting TRBD1. The ends lost 1 base at V and 4 bases at J; junction bases unmatched: 8. CDR3 length: 16 amino acids. Germline V gene sequence: CDR1 SGHDN, CDR2 FVKESK. Written as DNA, the CDR3 is TGTGCCAGCAGCCAAGTAAGGGGGCTCTCCTCAGATACGCAGTATTTT. This codes for CASSQVRGLSSDTQYF.

The chain recombines TRBV19 with TRBJ2-1, with 12 positions matching TRBD2. The CDR3 is 17 amino acids. Germline V gene data show CDR1 as LNHDA and CDR2 as SQIVND (reference sequence). J was trimmed by 7 bases and V by 5 bases; bases with no gene match: 12. The CDR3 spells CASSPGLAGTVVNEQFF. CDR3 nucleotides: TGTGCCAGTAGTCCTGGACTAGCGGGGACCGTTGTAAATGAGCAGTTCTTC.

This clonotype was counted a single time. This sequence may be a read error, since a much larger clone differs from it by one base. The chain combines TRBV7-9 with TRBJ1-1; D perhaps matches TRBD1 (6 bases). Germline CDR1 reads SEHNR; CDR2 reads FQNEAQ (reference sequence). This CDR3 comprises 14 residues. CDR3 loop: CVSNDRSEWSEAFF. The CDR3 DNA sequence: TGTGTCAGCAATGACAGGTCTGAGTGGTCTGAAGCTTTCTTT.

This chain links TRBV6-6 with TRBJ2-7, with TRBD2 identical over 8 bases. With 6 bases clipped from V and 3 bases from J, the junction kept 7 bases outside the gene matches. Germline CDR1 MNHNY, CDR2 SVGAGI (reference sequence). CDR3 size: 14 residues. Written as DNA, the CDR3 is TGTGCCAGCAGCCTTAGCGGGGCCGACTACGAGCAGTACTTC. Its translation: CASSLSGADYEQYF.

Notes on this clonotype: Just one base apart from a much larger clone, this may be a read error. V usage is TRBV7-8 and J usage is TRBJ2-5, with D maybe TRBD1 (6 bases). This CDR3 is 16 amino acids long. Germline CDR1 is SGHVS and CDR2 is FQNEAQ. Trimming left V 7 bases short and J 1 base short, with 19 bases between. The CDR3 loop reads CASMPYRALGQETQYF. As DNA, the CDR3 is TGTGCCAGCATGCCATACAGGGCTTTAGGCCAAGAGACCCAGTACTTC.

This clonotype was detected ten times or more. This chain connects TRBV6-2 or TRBV6-3 to TRBJ2-4, with D tentatively TRBD1 or TRBD2 (5 bases each). The CDR3 is 16 residues long. Germline V gene sequence: CDR1 MNHEY, CDR2 SVGEGT. Trimming removed 6 bases at V and 0 bases at J, with 15 bases between. As DNA, the CDR3 is TGTGCCAGCAGCACCGGGACCTCTGGAGCCAAAAACATTCAGTACTTC. Translated: CASSTGTSGAKNIQYF.

Note on this clonotype: This sequence may be a read error, since a much larger clone differs from it by one base. The J gene is TRBJ1-2, the V gene TRBV7-9; 8 bases agree with TRBD1. V lost 5 bases to trimming and J lost 4 bases; unmatched junction nucleotides: 9. Germline CDR1 is SEHNR and CDR2 is FQNEAQ (reference sequence). The CDR3 loop spans 15 amino acids. The CDR3 coding sequence is TGTGCCAGCAGCCCAACGACAGGGGAAGCCTATGGCTACACCTTC. This translates into CASSPTTGEAYGYTF.

This clonotype was counted a few times. The chain carries TRBV7-9 and TRBJ2-2; possibly TRBD1 for D (6 bases). Deletions cut 5 bases from V and 3 bases from J, with 13 bases between. CDR3 length: 15 residues. Germline lookup yields CDR1 SEHNR and CDR2 FQNEAQ (reference sequence). CDR3 amino acids: CASSTLGAYTGELFF. In nucleotides, the CDR3 is TGTGCCAGCAGCACCCTGGGGGCTTACACCGGGGAGCTGTTTTTT.

This clonotype was found a few times. The gene calls are TRBV7-3 and TRBJ2-1, with D possibly called TRBD1 or TRBD2 (5 bases each). This CDR3 is built from 13 residues. Trimming left V 4 bases short and J 12 bases short, with 16 bases between. Germline V lookup: CDR1 SGHTA, CDR2 FQGTGA. CDR3 DNA sequence: TGTGCCAGCAGCTCCGGCCGGGACCCCGGGCAGTTCTTC. Translating gives CASSSGRDPGQFF. Full variable domain (rest looked up from reference TRBV7-3 and TRBJ2-1): GAGVSQTPSNKVTEKGKYVELRCDPISGHTALYWYRQSLGQGPEFLIYFQGTGAADDSGLPNDRFFAVRPEGSVSTLKIQRTERGDSAVYLCASSSGRDPGQFFGPGTRLTVL.

This clonotype has only a few counts. In DNA form, the CDR3 reads TGCGCCAGCAGCCAAGACAGGCCTTCAAGGGCAAATGAGCAGTTCTTC. This encodes CASSQDRPSRANEQFF. The chain employs TRBV4-1 and TRBJ2-1, with D uncertain. CDR1 is MGHRA and CDR2 is YSYEKL in the germline V gene. The CDR3 is 16 residues long. V lost 0 bases, J lost 7 bases, and 16 bases lay in between.

This clonotype occurred many times. This chain uses TRBV28 with TRBJ1-5, with TRBD1 identical over 8 bases. Trimming cost V 8 bases and J 0 bases; bases outside gene matches: 3. Germline assignment: CDR1 MDHEN and CDR2 SYDVKM. The CDR3 extends over 14 amino acids. CDR3 amino acids: CASQDRGSNQPQHF. In DNA form, the CDR3 reads TGTGCCAGCCAAGACAGGGGTAGCAATCAGCCCCAGCATTTT.

The rearrangement joins TRBV4-1 to TRBJ1-1; 8 bases fit TRBD1. This CDR3 region has 15 residues. In germline, CDR1 is MGHRA, CDR2 YSYEKL. The V gene end was trimmed by 5 bases and the J gene end by 1 base; junction bases not matched to a gene: 6. The CDR3 reads CASSYGTGENTEAFF. The CDR3 coding sequence is TGCGCCAGCAGCTACGGGACAGGAGAGAACACTGAAGCTTTCTTT.

The table lists this clonotype with a few counts. The chain recombines TRBV5-6 with TRBJ2-7; 7 bases are a match to TRBD2. Unmatched junction bases numbered 7, after V lost 3 bases and J lost 1 base. The germline V gene has CDR1 SGHDT and CDR2 YYEEEE. This CDR3 has 15 residues. The CDR3 spells CASSSTSVGSYEQYV. The CDR3 DNA sequence: TGTGCCAGCAGCTCAACTAGCGTCGGTTCCTACGAGCAGTACGTC.

This chain joins TRBV7-9 and TRBJ1-5; tentative D call: TRBD1 (5 bases). CDR1 and CDR2 from the germline V gene are SEHNR and FQNEAQ (reference sequence). Trimming took off 6 bases at V and 3 bases at J, with 12 bases between the two ends. CDR3 size: 14 residues. The CDR3 region is CASRSGIDNQPQHF. The CDR3 DNA follows: TGTGCCAGCAGATCAGGGATTGACAATCAGCCCCAGCATTTT.

The chain carries TRBV19 and TRBJ2-2; the D is unclear. The CDR3 is 12 amino acids. The germline V and J ends were trimmed by 7 bases and 7 bases, with 10 bases remaining between them. In germline, CDR1 is LNHDA, CDR2 SQIVND (reference sequence). For the CDR3, the DNA is TGTGCCAGTACCCTGGAGTTCGGGGAGCTGTTTTTT. Amino acid sequence: CASTLEFGELFF.

CDR3 nucleotides: TGCAGTGCTACCGTGACAGGGCCAAGCTCCTACGAGCAGTACGTC. Translation: CSATVTGPSSYEQYV. This chain connects TRBV20-1 to TRBJ2-7, with 7 bases lining up with TRBD1. This CDR3 comprises 15 residues. CDR1 DFQATT and CDR2 SNEGSKA come from the germline V gene (reference sequence). V was pared by 4 bases and J by 0 bases, with 9 bases of the junction left unmatched.

The chain has TRBV7-9 and TRBJ2-1; no reliable D call. Trimming removed 2 bases from V and 9 bases from J, with 14 bases in between. The V gene's germline CDR1 is SEHNR and CDR2 FQNEAQ (reference sequence). The length of the CDR3 is 14 residues. CDR3 nucleotide sequence: TGTGCCAGCAGCTTAAGCGCGGCGTCAGGTGAGCAGTTCTTC. The encoded protein is CASSLSAASGEQFF.

This chain connects TRBV20-1 to TRBJ1-1; D is uncertain. The V and J ends lost 6 bases and 4 bases respectively, with 6 bases between them. The germline gives CDR1 DFQATT, CDR2 SNEGSKA (reference sequence). The CDR3 has 10 residues. The CDR3 nucleotides read TGCAGTGCCCCGGGCACTGAAGCTTTCTTT. Encoded protein: CSAPGTEAFF.

This chain joins TRBV6-2 or TRBV6-3 and TRBJ2-7; 7 bases match TRBD1. This CDR3 has 15 residues. Trimming took 5 bases from V and 1 from J; bases not matched to a gene: 8. Germline-derived CDR1 and CDR2 are MNHEY and SVGEGT. In DNA, the CDR3 is TGTGCCAGCAGTGACTGGACAGGCCCTTCCTACGAGCAGTACTTC. Its protein is CASSDWTGPSYEQYF.

For this clonotype: One base away lies a much larger clone, so this may be a sequencing read error. V gene TRBV7-4 combines with J gene TRBJ2-1; 10 bases align to TRBD2. Germline V gives CDR1 SGHVT, CDR2 SQSDAQ. The CDR3 runs 13 residues. This chain's CDR3 is CVSSLAALAGEFF. The DNA of the CDR3 is TGTGTCAGCAGCTTAGCGGCCCTAGCGGGGGAGTTCTTC.

Of note for this clonotype: A clone one base away is much larger, so this may be a read error. As DNA, the CDR3 is TGTGCCAGCAGCTTAGCGAACTCGTACCAAAAGACCCAGTACTTC. It translates to CASSLANSYQKTQYF. The chain has TRBV7-9 and TRBJ2-5, with D uncertain. This CDR3 has 15 residues. Germline assignment: CDR1 SEHNR and CDR2 FQNEAQ (reference sequence).

This clonotype was seen repeatedly, ten times or more. The chain carries TRBV7-8 and TRBJ2-3, with 10 bases fitting TRBD2. V gave up 3 bases and J gave up 5 bases; unmatched junction bases: 8. CDR3 size: 16 residues. Germline loops: CDR1 SGHVS, CDR2 FQNEAQ. The CDR3 sequence: CASSFRAGGPKDTQYF. CDR3 coding DNA: TGTGCCAGCAGCTTCAGAGCGGGGGGGCCAAAAGATACGCAGTATTTT.

This chain joins TRBV19 and TRBJ2-3; D is possibly TRBD2 (6 bases). V gave up 6 bases and J gave up 4 bases, with 11 bases separating them. Per germline, CDR1 LNHDA and CDR2 SQIVND (reference sequence). The CDR3 covers 13 residues. CDR3 amino acids: CASSQEGSDTQYF. CDR3 in DNA: TGTGCCAGTAGCCAGGAGGGGTCAGATACGCAGTATTTT.

This clonotype was recorded a few times. The V call is TRBV27, the J call TRBJ1-2; a weak D match, TRBD1 (6 bases). The CDR3 has 15 residues. Trimming removed 1 base at V and 2 bases at J, with 11 bases between. CDR1 MNHEY and CDR2 SMNVEV come from the germline V gene (reference sequence). CDR3 loop: CASSLLGDKNYGYTF. CDR3 coding DNA: TGTGCCAGCAGTTTATTGGGGGACAAGAACTATGGCTACACCTTC.

This clonotype occurred a few times. The J gene is TRBJ1-1, the V gene TRBV12-5; TRBD1 might be the D (5 bases). CDR3 length: 14 amino acids. V was cut by 5 bases and J by 1 base, with 11 bases left in between. The germline gives CDR1 LGHNT, CDR2 FRNRAP. CDR3: CASGGRQGNTEAFF. In DNA, the CDR3 is TGTGCTAGTGGTGGAAGGCAGGGGAACACTGAAGCTTTCTTT.